This entry lists 21 T cell receptor beta chains sequenced from one sample in a study of T cell clonotyping in hematopoietic cell transplantation. Noted time point: recipient sample about 28 days before transplant, after cytoreduction. This table comes from immunoSEQ multiplex PCR, and its TCRdb copy is limited to in-frame clones, with some not included. Of 16,000 or so clones detected, about 92% appear once; the ten largest clones hold approximately 2%. The sample here was peripheral blood mononuclear cells, taken before stem cell transplant. The receptor source for this set is a man between 18 and 29 years old with biphenotypic leukemia. Some clones in this sample may be carry-over from other donors' samples.

The chain has TRBV6-4 and TRBJ1-5; no reliable D call. The CDR3 spans 17 residues. The germline V gene has CDR1 MRHNA and CDR2 SNTAGT. Between the trimmed V and J ends, which lost 2 bases and 5 bases, there was a span of 19 bases. The CDR3 is CASSDPPDGMRYQPQHF. The CDR3 DNA is TGTGCCAGCAGTGACCCTCCAGACGGGATGCGCTATCAGCCCCAGCATTTT.

The V call is TRBV5-1, the J call TRBJ1-5, with D tentatively TRBD1 (6 bases). The CDR3 runs 15 residues. Per germline, CDR1 SGHRS and CDR2 YFSETQ. With 1 base removed from V and 1 base from J, the gap between germline ends came to 9 bases. The CDR3 reads CASSLRGDSNQPQHF. CDR3 sequence (DNA): TGCGCCAGCAGCTTGAGGGGGGACAGCAATCAGCCCCAGCATTTT. The full variable domain, with the rest looked up from reference TRBV5-1 and TRBJ1-5, is KAGVTQTPRYLIKTRGQQVTLSCSPISGHRSVSWYQQTPGQGLQFLFEYFSETQRNKGNFPGRFSGRQFSNSRSEMNVSTLELGDSALYLCASSLRGDSNQPQHFGDGTRLSIL.

V usage is TRBV5-5 and J usage is TRBJ2-7; maybe TRBD2 (5 bases). Germline CDR1 reads SGHKS; CDR2 reads YYEKEE (reference sequence). The V gene lost 3 bases and the J gene lost 6 bases, with 13 bases spanning the gap. There are 13 residues in the CDR3. CDR3 bases: TGTGCCAGCAGCTCAGTCCTCGAGGGCGAGCAGTACTTC. This translates into CASSSVLEGEQYF.

Only one count was recorded for this clone. This chain uses TRBV30 with TRBJ1-1, with D possibly TRBD1 on 6 matching bases. V lost 1 base and J 5 bases, leaving 11 bases between the germline ends. CDR1 and CDR2 (germline): GTSNPN, SVGIG (reference sequence). This CDR3 is built from 13 residues. Here the CDR3 DNA reads TGTGCCTGGAGTGGGGGGGCTGGGACTGAAGCTTTCTTT. Amino acids: CAWSGGAGTEAFF.

This chain joins TRBV6-8 and TRBJ2-2; no reliable D call. Trimming removed 8 bases from V and 8 bases from J, with 21 bases in between. The germline V gene encodes CDR1 MNHGY and CDR2 SAAAGT. This CDR3 is built from 15 residues. The CDR3 reads CASGLPYHPPGELFF. Written as DNA, the CDR3 is TGTGCCAGCGGATTACCATACCACCCCCCTGGGGAGCTGTTTTTT.

This chain links TRBV30 with TRBJ2-1, with a tentative D call TRBD1 (6 bases). The CDR3 runs 14 residues. Deletions cut 4 bases from V and 0 bases from J, with 10 bases between. Germline V gene lookup returns CDR1 GTSNPN and CDR2 SVGIG (reference sequence). CDR3 loop: CAWNQGPSYNEQFF. The CDR3 DNA reads TGTGCCTGGAATCAGGGGCCCTCCTACAATGAGCAGTTCTTC. Using reference TRBV30 and TRBJ2-1 for the parts outside the CDR3, the full variable domain is SQTIHQWPATLVQPVGSPLSLECTVEGTSNPNLYWYRQAAGRGLQLLFYSVGIGQISSEVPQNLSASRPQDRQFILSSKKLLLSDSGFYLCAWNQGPSYNEQFFGPGTRLTVL.

This clone is termed medium-sized. The rearrangement uses TRBV11-2 and TRBJ1-2, with D possibly TRBD1 on 5 matching bases. The CDR3 runs to 14 residues. Germline CDR1 and CDR2: SGHAT and FQNNGV. V was cut by 5 bases and J by 3 bases, with 13 bases left in between. The CDR3, as DNA: TGTGCCAGCAGCCCCGCAAGGGGAGACTATGGCTACACCTTC. Amino acids: CASSPARGDYGYTF.

V usage is TRBV7-9 and J usage is TRBJ1-1; D might be TRBD1 (6 bases). Germline CDR1 and CDR2: SEHNR and FQNEAQ (reference sequence). This CDR3 spans 16 amino acids. V was pared by 2 bases and J by 4 bases, with 17 bases between. CDR3 residues: CASSLTSTGLGTEAFF. CDR3 bases: TGTGCCAGCAGCTTAACCTCAACAGGGTTGGGCACTGAAGCTTTCTTT.

The genes are TRBV27 and TRBJ1-3; D is ambiguous. Trimming took off 4 bases at V and 4 bases at J, with 8 bases between the two ends. The CDR3 contains 13 residues. The germline V gene has CDR1 MNHEY and CDR2 SMNVEV (reference sequence). The CDR3 reads CASSWAPGNTIYF. The CDR3 DNA sequence: TGTGCCAGCAGTTGGGCTCCGGGAAACACCATATATTTT.

This clone was found once. The CDR3 reads CASSSTGEVGELFF. The CDR3 nucleotides read TGTGCCAGCAGCTCGACAGGGGAGGTCGGGGAGCTGTTTTTT. The chain combines TRBV6-5 with TRBJ2-2; 8 nucleotides match TRBD1. J gave up 7 bases and V 6 bases, and 7 bases lay outside the gene matches. Germline CDR1 and CDR2: MNHEY and SVGAGI. The CDR3 is 14 amino acids.

The genes are TRBV4-1 and TRBJ2-2; D perhaps matches TRBD2 (5 bases). Deletions cut 2 bases from V and 10 bases from J, with 14 bases between. CDR3 length equals 14 residues. The germline V gene encodes CDR1 MGHRA and CDR2 YSYEKL. The CDR3 protein is CASSQSRGFEELFF. CDR3 DNA sequence: TGCGCCAGCAGCCAATCCCGGGGTTTTGAGGAGCTGTTTTTT.

The rearrangement joins TRBV6-5 to TRBJ1-1, with a weak D call TRBD1 (5 bases). The germline V gene encodes CDR1 MNHEY and CDR2 SVGAGI. V was trimmed by 6 bases and J by 0 bases, leaving 8 bases between them. The CDR3 consists of 13 residues. The CDR3 region is CASSLQVNTEAFF. The CDR3 DNA sequence: TGTGCCAGCAGCCTACAGGTGAACACTGAAGCTTTCTTT.

The rearrangement uses TRBV29-1 and TRBJ1-1, with a possible D match to TRBD1 (5 bases). The V gene's germline CDR1 is SQVTM and CDR2 ANQGSEA. This CDR3 is built from 12 residues. V lost 6 bases and J lost 0, with 8 bases in between. The CDR3 nucleotides read TGCAGCGTGGACAATATGAACACTGAAGCTTTCTTT. Its protein product is CSVDNMNTEAFF.

CDR3 protein: CASSSSGGLAGYNEQFF. The CDR3 nucleotides are TGTGCCAGCAGCTCCTCGGGGGGACTAGCGGGGTACAATGAGCAGTTCTTC. The chain is built from TRBV7-3 and TRBJ2-1; 13 positions agree with TRBD2. From germline, CDR1 is SGHTA and CDR2 FQGTGA. J gave up 4 bases and V 4 bases, and 7 bases lay outside the gene matches. The CDR3 extends over 17 amino acids.

The rearrangement uses TRBV6-5 and TRBJ2-7, with D possibly being TRBD1 or TRBD2 (5 bases each). CDR3 length equals 15 residues. CDR1 is MNHEY, CDR2 SVGAGI, per germline. Trimming shortened V by 6 bases and J by 0 bases, and 15 bases separated the two germline ends. The CDR3 DNA sequence: TGTGCCAGCAGACCCGGGACCTATTCCTCCTACGAGCAGTACTTC. As protein: CASRPGTYSSYEQYF.

The V gene is TRBV7-9, the J gene TRBJ1-6, with D uncertain. The CDR3 runs 12 residues. The germline V gene encodes CDR1 SEHNR and CDR2 FQNEAQ (reference sequence). Trimming took 5 bases from V and 7 from J, leaving 6 bases between them. Here the CDR3 DNA reads TGTGCCAGCAGCCCCAACAATTCACCCCTCCACTTT. Amino acid sequence: CASSPNNSPLHF.

The chain carries TRBV5-4 and TRBJ1-3; 9 bases match TRBD1. This CDR3 region has 14 residues. The germline V gene encodes CDR1 SGHNT and CDR2 YYREEE (reference sequence). Trimming at V came to 5 bases and at J to 7 bases, leaving 7 bases not matched to a gene. In DNA form, the CDR3 reads TGTGCCAGCAGTCAAACAGGGGGCGCGAACACCATATATTTT. It translates to CASSQTGGANTIYF. Full variable domain (rest looked up from reference TRBV5-4 and TRBJ1-3): ETGVTQSPTHLIKTRGQQVTLRCSSQSGHNTVSWYQQALGQGPQFIFQYYREEENGRGNFPPRFSGLQFPNYSSELNVNALELDDSALYLCASSQTGGANTIYFGEGSWLTVV.

This clone has a single count. V usage is TRBV5-1 and J usage is TRBJ1-1, with 8 bases aligning to TRBD1. The V gene's germline CDR1 is SGHRS and CDR2 YFSETQ. CDR3 length: 13 amino acids. V lost 3 bases to trimming and J lost 5 bases; unmatched junction nucleotides: 3. This CDR3 reads CASSSGGPTEAFF. CDR3 DNA sequence: TGCGCCAGCAGCTCAGGGGGCCCGACTGAAGCTTTCTTT.

The gene calls are TRBV30 and TRBJ2-5, with 7 bases matching TRBD2. Germline CDR1 and CDR2: GTSNPN and SVGIG (reference sequence). V was pared by 2 bases and J by 5 bases, with 8 bases of the junction left unmatched. The CDR3 loop spans 14 amino acids. CDR3 protein: CAWSPLWGGETQYF. As DNA, the CDR3 is TGTGCCTGGAGTCCCCTTTGGGGAGGGGAGACCCAGTACTTC.

This chain links TRBV7-9 with TRBJ2-7, with D uncertain. Germline V lookup: CDR1 SEHNR, CDR2 FQNEAQ (reference sequence). The CDR3 length is 16 residues. V was cut by 5 bases and J by 3 bases, with 20 bases left in between. In DNA, the CDR3 is TGTGCCAGCAGCGACGTTCGTCAGGAGTTTAGCTACGAGCAGTACTTC. Its translation: CASSDVRQEFSYEQYF.

The V call is TRBV6-1, the J call TRBJ2-3; D perhaps matches TRBD2 (5 bases). The CDR3 length is 15 residues. V was pared by 7 bases and J by 0 bases, with 14 bases between. Germline V CDR1 and CDR2: MNHNS, SASEGT. The CDR3 DNA follows: TGTGCCAGCACCGCGAGAGGGTGGAGCACAGATACGCAGTATTTT. Translating gives CASTARGWSTDTQYF.